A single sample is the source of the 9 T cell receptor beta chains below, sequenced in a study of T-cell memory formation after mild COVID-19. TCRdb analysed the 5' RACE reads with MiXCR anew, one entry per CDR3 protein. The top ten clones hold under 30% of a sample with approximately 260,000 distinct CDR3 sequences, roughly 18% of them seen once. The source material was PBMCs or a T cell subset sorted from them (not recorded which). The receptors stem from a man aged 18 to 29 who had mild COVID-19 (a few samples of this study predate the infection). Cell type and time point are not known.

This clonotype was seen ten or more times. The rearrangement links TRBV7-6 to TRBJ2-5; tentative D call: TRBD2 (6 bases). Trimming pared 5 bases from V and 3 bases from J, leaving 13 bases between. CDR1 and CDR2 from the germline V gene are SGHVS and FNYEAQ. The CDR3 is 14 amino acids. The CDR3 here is CASSPIGGEETQYF. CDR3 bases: TGTGCCAGCAGCCCAATTGGCGGGGAAGAGACCCAGTACTTC. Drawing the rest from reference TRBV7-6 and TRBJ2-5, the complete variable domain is GAGVSQSPRYKVTKRGQDVALRCDPISGHVSLYWYRQALGQGPEFLTYFNYEAQQDKSGLPNDRFSAERPEGSISTLTIQRTEQRDSAMYRCASSPIGGEETQYFGPGTRLLVL.

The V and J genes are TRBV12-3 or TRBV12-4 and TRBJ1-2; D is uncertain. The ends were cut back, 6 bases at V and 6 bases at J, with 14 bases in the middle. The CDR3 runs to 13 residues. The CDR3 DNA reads TGTGCCAGCAGCCCAAATGGTGTTGATGGCTACACCTTC. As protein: CASSPNGVDGYTF.

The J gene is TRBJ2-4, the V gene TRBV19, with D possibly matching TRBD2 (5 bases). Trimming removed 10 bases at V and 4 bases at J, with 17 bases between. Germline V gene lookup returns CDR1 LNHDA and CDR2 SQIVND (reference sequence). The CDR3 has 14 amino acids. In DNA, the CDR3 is TGTGCCACCCGACGGGATTTTTCTAAAAACATTCAGTACTTC. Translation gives CATRRDFSKNIQYF.

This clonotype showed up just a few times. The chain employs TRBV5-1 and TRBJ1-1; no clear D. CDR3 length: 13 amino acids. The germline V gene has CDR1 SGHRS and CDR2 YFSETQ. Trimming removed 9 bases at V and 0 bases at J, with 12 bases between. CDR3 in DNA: TGCGCCACCCGACCCCAAATGAACACTGAAGCTTTCTTT. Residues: CATRPQMNTEAFF.

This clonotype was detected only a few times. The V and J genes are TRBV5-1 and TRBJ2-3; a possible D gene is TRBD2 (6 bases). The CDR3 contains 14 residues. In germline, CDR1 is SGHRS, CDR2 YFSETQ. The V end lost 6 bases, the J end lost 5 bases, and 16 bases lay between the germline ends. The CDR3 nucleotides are TGCGCCAGCATGCAAGGGAGGAGCGGAGATACGCAGTATTTT. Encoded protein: CASMQGRSGDTQYF.

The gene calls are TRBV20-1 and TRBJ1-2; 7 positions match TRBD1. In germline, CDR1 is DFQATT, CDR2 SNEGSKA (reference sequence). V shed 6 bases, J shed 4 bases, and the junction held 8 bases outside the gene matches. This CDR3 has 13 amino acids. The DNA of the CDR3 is TGCAGTGCCCGGCGACAGGGACCCTATGGCTACACCTTC. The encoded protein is CSARRQGPYGYTF.

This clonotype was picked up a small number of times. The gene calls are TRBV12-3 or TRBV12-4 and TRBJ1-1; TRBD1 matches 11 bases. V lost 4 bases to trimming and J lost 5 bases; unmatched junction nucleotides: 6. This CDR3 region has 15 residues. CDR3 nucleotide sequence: TGTGCCAGCAGTTGGGGGACAGGGGGAGGGACTGAAGCTTTCTTT. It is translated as CASSWGTGGGTEAFF.

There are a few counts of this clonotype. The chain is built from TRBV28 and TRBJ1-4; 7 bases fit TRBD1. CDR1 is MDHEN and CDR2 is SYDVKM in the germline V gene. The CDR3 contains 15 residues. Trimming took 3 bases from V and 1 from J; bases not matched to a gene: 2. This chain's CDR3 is CASSFWTGTNEKLFF. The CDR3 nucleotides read TGTGCCAGCAGTTTCTGGACAGGAACTAATGAAAAACTGTTTTTT.

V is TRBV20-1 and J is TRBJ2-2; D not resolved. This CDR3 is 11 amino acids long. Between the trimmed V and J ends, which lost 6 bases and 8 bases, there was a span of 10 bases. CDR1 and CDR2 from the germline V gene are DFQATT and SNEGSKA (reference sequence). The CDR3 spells CSAGAWGELFF. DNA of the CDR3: TGCAGTGCCGGAGCGTGGGGGGAGCTGTTTTTT.